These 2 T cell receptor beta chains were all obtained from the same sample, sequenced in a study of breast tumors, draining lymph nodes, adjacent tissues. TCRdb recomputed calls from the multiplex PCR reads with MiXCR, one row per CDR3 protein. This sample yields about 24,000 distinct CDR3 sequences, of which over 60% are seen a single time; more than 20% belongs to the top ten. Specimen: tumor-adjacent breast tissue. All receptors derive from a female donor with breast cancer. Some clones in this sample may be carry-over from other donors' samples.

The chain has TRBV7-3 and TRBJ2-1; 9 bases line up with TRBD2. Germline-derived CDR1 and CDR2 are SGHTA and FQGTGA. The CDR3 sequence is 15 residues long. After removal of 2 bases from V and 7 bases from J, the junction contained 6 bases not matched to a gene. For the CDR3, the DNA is TGTGCCAGCAGCTTACGGATTAGCGGGAGTAATGAGCAGTTCTTC. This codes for CASSLRISGSNEQFF.

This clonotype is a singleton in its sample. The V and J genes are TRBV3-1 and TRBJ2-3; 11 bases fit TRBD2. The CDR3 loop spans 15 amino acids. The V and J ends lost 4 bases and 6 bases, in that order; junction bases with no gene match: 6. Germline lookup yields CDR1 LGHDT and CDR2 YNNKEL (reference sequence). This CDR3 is CASSLTSGIPDTQYF. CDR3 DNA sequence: TGTGCCAGCAGCCTGACTAGCGGGATTCCTGATACGCAGTATTTT.